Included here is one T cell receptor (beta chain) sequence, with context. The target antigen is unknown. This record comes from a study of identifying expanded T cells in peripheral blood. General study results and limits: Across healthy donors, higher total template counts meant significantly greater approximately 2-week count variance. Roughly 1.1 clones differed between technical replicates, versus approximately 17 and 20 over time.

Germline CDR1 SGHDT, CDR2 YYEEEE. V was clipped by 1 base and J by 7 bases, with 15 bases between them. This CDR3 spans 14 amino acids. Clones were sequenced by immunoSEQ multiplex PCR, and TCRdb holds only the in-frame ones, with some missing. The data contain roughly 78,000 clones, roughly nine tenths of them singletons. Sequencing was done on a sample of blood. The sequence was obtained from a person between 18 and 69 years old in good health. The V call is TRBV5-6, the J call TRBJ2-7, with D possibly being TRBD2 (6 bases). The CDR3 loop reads CASSLKVERGEQYF. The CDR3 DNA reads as TGTGCCAGCAGCTTGAAAGTCGAACGGGGGGAGCAGTACTTC. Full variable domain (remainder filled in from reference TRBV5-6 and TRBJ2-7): DAGVTQSPTHLIKTRGQQVTLRCSPKSGHDTVSWYQQALGQGPQFIFQYYEEEERQRGNFPDRFSGHQFPNYSSELNVNALLLGDSALYLCASSLKVERGEQYFGPGTRLTVT.